The 25 T cell receptor beta chains given below trace back to one sample, sequenced in a study of blood T cell repertoires in COVID-19. TCRdb keeps only in-frame clones here, not all; method: immunoSEQ multiplex PCR. The profile shows approximately 70,000 clones, 80% to 85% of them singletons. Material for sequencing was peripheral blood. The receptor set was obtained from a woman aged 55-70 years with acute or convalescent COVID-19.

The chain joins TRBV7-9 to TRBJ1-2; TRBD1 agrees at 7 bases. Germline assignment: CDR1 SEHNR and CDR2 FQNEAQ (reference sequence). The CDR3 is 18 amino acids. The V gene end was trimmed by 5 bases and the J gene end by 4 bases; junction bases not matched to a gene: 19. The CDR3 DNA is TGTGCCAGCAGCCCAAGTGGGAACAGGGGCCTATCGAGCTATGGCTACACCTTC. Translated: CASSPSGNRGLSSYGYTF.

Only one count was recorded for this clone. Compared with germline, one end of the junction differs, possibly owing to a read error. The chain is built from TRBV7-9 and TRBJ1-1, with D tentatively TRBD1 (5 bases). Looked up from germline, CDR1 is SEHNR and CDR2 is FQNEAQ (reference sequence). The CDR3 is 13 amino acids. The chain's CDR3 is CASSLGGNAEAFF. CDR3 DNA: TGTGCCAGCAGCTTGGGGGGGAACGCTGAAGCTTTCTTT. Drawing the rest from reference TRBV7-9 and TRBJ1-1, the complete variable domain is DTGVSQNPRHKITKRGQNVTFRCDPISEHNRLYWYRQTLGQGPEFLTYFQNEAQLEKSRLLSDRFSAERPKGSFSTLEIQRTEQGDSAMYLCASSLGGNAEAFFGQGTRLTVV.

The J gene is TRBJ2-1, the V gene TRBV15, with TRBD2 as a possible D gene (7 bases). The CDR3 covers 18 residues. Germline V gene sequence: CDR1 LNHNV, CDR2 YYDKDF (reference sequence). V dropped 5 bases and J dropped 7 bases, with 27 bases sitting between them. Written as DNA, the CDR3 is TGTGCCACCAGCTCCAAGGGGTCGGGGGGCCCCAATCCGAATGAGCAGTTCTTC. This codes for CATSSKGSGGPNPNEQFF.

There are a few counts of this clone. This chain joins TRBV18 and TRBJ1-3; no reliable D call. V lost 2 bases and J lost 0, with 14 bases in between. The CDR3 extends over 17 amino acids. The germline V gene encodes CDR1 KGHSH and CDR2 LQKENI. DNA of the CDR3: TGTGCCAGCTCACCATTACCAGCGACGGACTCTGGAAACACCATATATTTT. Translated, it gives CASSPLPATDSGNTIYF.

This clone was recorded only once. The J gene is TRBJ2-2, the V gene TRBV18, with D perhaps TRBD2 (6 bases). This CDR3 contains 18 residues. Trimming took off 2 bases at V and 0 bases at J, with 16 bases between the two ends. From germline, CDR1 is KGHSH and CDR2 LQKENI. This CDR3 is CASSPVVVGGPNTGELFF. Written as DNA, the CDR3 is TGTGCCAGCTCACCAGTCGTGGTGGGGGGTCCGAACACCGGGGAGCTGTTTTTT.

The chain employs TRBV23-1 and TRBJ1-1; D perhaps matches TRBD1 (5 bases). TRBV23-1 carries the ORF label, with uncertain function. The V gene lost 10 bases and the J gene lost 2 bases, with 14 bases spanning the gap. The CDR3 consists of 13 residues. In DNA form, the CDR3 reads TGCGCCATCCAGGGACTTACCAACACTGAAGCTTTCTTT. This gives the protein CAIQGLTNTEAFF.

The rearrangement uses TRBV5-1 and TRBJ2-1; D perhaps matches TRBD1 (6 bases). V was trimmed by 3 bases and J by 7 bases, leaving 14 bases between them. CDR1 is SGHRS, CDR2 YFSETQ, per germline. There are 14 residues in the CDR3. CDR3: CASSSGQRGNEQFF. The CDR3, as DNA: TGCGCCAGCAGCTCCGGACAGAGAGGTAATGAGCAGTTCTTC.

This rearrangement joins TRBV27 to TRBJ2-3; D is uncertain. V was trimmed by 7 bases and J by 5 bases, leaving 13 bases between them. CDR3 length: 13 residues. Germline V lookup: CDR1 MNHEY, CDR2 SMNVEV (reference sequence). The CDR3 nucleotides are TGTGCCAGCAAGGTCGGGTTTGGAGATACGCAGTATTTT. Its translation: CASKVGFGDTQYF.

The chain has TRBV19 and TRBJ1-6, with D perhaps matching TRBD1 (5 bases). V shed 7 bases and J shed 9 bases, with 13 bases lying between them. Germline CDR1 reads LNHDA; CDR2 reads SQIVND (reference sequence). The CDR3 extends over 13 amino acids. As DNA, the CDR3 is TGTGCCAGTACGGCCAGGGAAGTTTCACCCCTCCACTTT. Translating it yields CASTAREVSPLHF.

This chain links TRBV5-6 with TRBJ1-1, with D perhaps matching TRBD1 (6 bases). The CDR3 runs to 16 residues. Trimming shortened V by 2 bases and J by 0 bases, and 14 bases separated the two germline ends. Germline CDR1 is SGHDT and CDR2 is YYEEEE. Here the CDR3 reads CASSLGGVSMNTEAFF. In DNA form, the CDR3 reads TGTGCCAGCAGCTTAGGGGGGGTTAGCATGAACACTGAAGCTTTCTTT.

This chain joins TRBV7-2 and TRBJ1-3; 7 bases match TRBD1. V was pared by 0 bases and J by 4 bases, with 6 bases of the junction left unmatched. CDR3 length equals 16 residues. Germline V gene data show CDR1 as SGHTA and CDR2 as FQGNSA. CDR3 sequence reads: CASSLAPRGSGNTIYF. The CDR3 DNA follows: TGTGCCAGCAGCTTAGCGCCCAGGGGGTCCGGAAACACCATATATTTT.

As DNA, the CDR3 is TGCGCCAGCAGCCAGGGACTTATAGAGCCCCAGCATTTT. Its protein is CASSQGLIEPQHF. This sequence joins TRBV4-1 and TRBJ1-5; D may be TRBD1 (5 bases). This CDR3 spans 13 amino acids. Germline-derived CDR1 and CDR2 are MGHRA and YSYEKL. V was trimmed by 3 bases and J by 8 bases, leaving 11 bases between them.

This chain links TRBV4-2 with TRBJ1-1; no reliable D call. Germline V gene data show CDR1 as LGHNA and CDR2 as YNFKEQ. This CDR3 spans 12 amino acids. Trimming pared 6 bases from V and 7 bases from J, leaving 12 bases between. The CDR3 nucleotides are TGTGCCAGCAGTCATCCGGGGTTTGAAGCTTTCTTT. Amino acids: CASSHPGFEAFF.

The gene calls are TRBV6-4 and TRBJ1-1; TRBD1 matches 8 bases. CDR1 is MRHNA, CDR2 SNTAGT, per germline. V gave up 3 bases and J gave up 3 bases; unmatched junction bases: 18. This CDR3 has 19 amino acids. The CDR3 protein is CASSEYEKKNRGKYTEAFF. CDR3 bases: TGTGCCAGCAGTGAATACGAGAAGAAAAACAGGGGGAAATACACTGAAGCTTTCTTT.

The V call is TRBV7-9, the J call TRBJ2-1, with D perhaps TRBD1 (6 bases). The CDR3 length is 15 residues. V lost 5 bases and J lost 4, with 15 bases in between. Germline-derived CDR1 and CDR2 are SEHNR and FQNEAQ (reference sequence). CDR3 in amino acids: CASSPPTGKYNEQFF. The DNA for the CDR3 is TGTGCCAGCAGCCCGCCGACAGGAAAGTACAATGAGCAGTTCTTC. The variable domain in full, with the rest retrieved from reference TRBV7-9 and TRBJ2-1, is DTGVSQNPRHKITKRGQNVTFRCDPISEHNRLYWYRQTLGQGPEFLTYFQNEAQLEKSRLLSDRFSAERPKGSFSTLEIQRTEQGDSAMYLCASSPPTGKYNEQFFGPGTRLTVL.

The chain employs TRBV30 and TRBJ1-1, with 7 nucleotides matching TRBD1. After removal of 3 bases from V and 6 bases from J, the junction contained 4 bases not matched to a gene. The CDR3 has 12 amino acids. Germline assignment: CDR1 GTSNPN and CDR2 SVGIG (reference sequence). The CDR3: CAWSHRGSEAFF. The CDR3 nucleotides read TGTGCCTGGAGCCACAGGGGCTCTGAAGCTTTCTTT.

The chain joins TRBV2 to TRBJ1-3; D gene ambiguous. CDR1 is SNHLY and CDR2 is FYNNEI in the germline V gene. Trimming took off 5 bases at V and 0 bases at J, with 14 bases between the two ends. The CDR3 is 16 amino acids. This CDR3 reads CASSPGRVISGNTIYF. For the CDR3, the DNA is TGTGCCAGCAGTCCCGGGAGAGTGATCTCTGGAAACACCATATATTTT.

V usage is TRBV11-3 and J usage is TRBJ1-1, with D unclear. This CDR3 comprises 13 residues. Germline CDR1 and CDR2: SGHNT and YENEEA. Trimming removed 3 bases at V and 1 base at J, with 6 bases between. The CDR3 DNA follows: TGTGCCAGCAGCTTTACAGCGAACACTGAAGCTTTCTTT. Translation gives CASSFTANTEAFF.

The V gene is TRBV7-9, the J gene TRBJ2-3; a possible D gene is TRBD2 (5 bases). Trimming removed 7 bases from V and 4 bases from J, with 21 bases in between. From germline, CDR1 is SEHNR and CDR2 FQNEAQ (reference sequence). The CDR3 extends over 16 amino acids. The CDR3 reads CASTSPGGVGPDTQYF. CDR3 DNA sequence: TGTGCCAGCACCTCCCCTGGAGGTGTTGGCCCAGATACGCAGTATTTT.

Worth noting for this clone: Distinct nucleotide sequences in the sample also encode this CDR3. CDR3 sequence (DNA): TGCGCCAGCAGCAGAGGACAGGGGGCCAACGAGCAGTACTTC. Its protein is CASSRGQGANEQYF. The chain is built from TRBV5-1 and TRBJ2-7; 11 positions match TRBD1. The junction had 5 bases not matched to a gene; V was cut back by 4 bases and J by 5 bases. CDR1 and CDR2 from the germline V gene are SGHRS and YFSETQ. The CDR3 is 14 residues long.

The sample holds one count of this clone. This chain joins TRBV3-1 (or the pseudogene TRBV3-2) and TRBJ1-5; 7 bases match TRBD1. The CDR3 is 15 residues long. Losses at the gene ends were 1 base for V and 7 bases for J; bases not matched to a gene: 7. CDR1 and CDR2 from the germline V gene are LGHDT and YNNKEL (reference sequence). The DNA for the CDR3 is TGTGCCAGCAGCCAAGGTTTTACAGGGGTCCAGCCCCAGCATTTT. Its translation is CASSQGFTGVQPQHF.

This rearrangement joins TRBV6-5 to TRBJ1-2; 11 nucleotides align to TRBD1. The CDR3 consists of 15 residues. V lost 0 bases, J lost 8 bases, and 5 bases stayed unmatched. Germline V gene lookup returns CDR1 MNHEY and CDR2 SVGAGI. The CDR3 sequence is CASSYSGQGALGYTF. CDR3 bases: TGTGCCAGCAGTTACTCTGGACAGGGGGCTTTGGGCTACACCTTC.

J is TRBJ1-1 and V is TRBV19, with 11 positions matching TRBD1. This CDR3 comprises 16 residues. Trimming removed 6 bases from V and 1 base from J; junction bases left unmatched: 7. Germline-derived CDR1 and CDR2 are LNHDA and SQIVND (reference sequence). The CDR3, as DNA: TGTGCCAGTAGCCCCCGGACAGGGGGCGGGAACACTGAAGCTTTCTTT. This translates into CASSPRTGGGNTEAFF.

In its sample, this clone was seen once. The V and J genes are TRBV11-2 and TRBJ1-1; no reliable D call. The CDR3 consists of 11 residues. V lost 4 bases and J 3 bases, leaving 3 bases between the germline ends. CDR1 and CDR2 (germline): SGHAT, FQNNGV. The DNA of the CDR3 is TGTGCCAGCAGCTCGTACACTGAAGCTTTCTTT. The encoded protein is CASSSYTEAFF.

The genes are TRBV14 and TRBJ2-5, with a tentative D call TRBD1 (6 bases). Germline V gene sequence: CDR1 SGHDN, CDR2 FVKESK. Between the trimmed V and J ends, which lost 3 bases and 4 bases, there was a span of 9 bases. This CDR3 is 13 amino acids long. The CDR3 here is CASSQNRVETQYF. The CDR3 DNA reads as TGTGCCAGCAGCCAGAACAGGGTAGAGACCCAGTACTTC.